This note documents a single T cell receptor beta chain sequence. Its antigen is currently unknown. Method: immunoSEQ multiplex PCR; TCRdb's copy keeps in-frame clones and lacks some. The table lists roughly 200,000 clones, approximately 78% of them singletons. This sample stems from a study of cytomegalovirus exposure and HLA in healthy donors. About the study: The same platform used for the 500 to 850 first-cohort repertoires was also used for the 120 or so validation repertoires, as a later analysis reported. Whole-study findings and limits: Investigators reported over 150 TCR beta chains as tied to cytomegalovirus.

The CDR3 is 15 residues long. Deletions cut 5 bases from V and 0 bases from J, with 14 bases between. Germline V gives CDR1 SGHVS, CDR2 FQNEAQ. Donors came from a validation cohort of over 100 subjects, distinct from the first 666-subject cohort. The chain combines TRBV7-8 with TRBJ2-7; maybe TRBD2 (5 bases). This TCR derives from a woman aged 30 to 39 in good health and CMV-seronegative. The sample was PBMCs. The CDR3 nucleotides read TGTGCCAGCAGCAAAGGACTGGTAAACTCCTACGAGCAGTACTTC. It is translated as CASSKGLVNSYEQYF.